This T cell receptor (beta chain) emerged from a study of shared clonotypes between healthy human individuals. Study at large: With ages of 18 to 49, the donors were a couple of women and a few men. Overall study results and limits: Non-shared clonotypes had lower generation probabilities than those shared by all four donors.

The assay ran at deep level. Here immunoSEQ multiplex PCR was the method, and the copy in TCRdb shows in-frame clones only, minus some. Of about 2.4 million clones listed, 90% to 95% are singletons. In the case of this clone: Its matching antigen is unknown.

This CDR3 is built from 17 residues. The V gene end was trimmed by 0 bases and the J gene end by 0 bases; junction bases not matched to a gene: 5. Germline V gene sequence: CDR1 SGHTA, CDR2 FQGNSA. Investigators divided CD4+ cells into CD45RA+ naive and CD45RA-negative memory subsets. The sequenced sample was naive CD4+ T cells from PBMCs. Specified subset: CD45RA+ positively selected. The rearrangement joins TRBV7-2 to TRBJ2-1; 7 bases map to TRBD2. This sequence originates from a man between 18 and 35 years old in good health. Some clones in this sample may be carry-over from other donors' samples. The CDR3 here is CASSLAGGGHSYNEQFF. Written as DNA, the CDR3 is TGTGCCAGCAGCTTAGCGGGGGGAGGGCACTCCTACAATGAGCAGTTCTTC.